One and the same sample provided the 22 T cell receptor beta chains below, sequenced in a study of shared clonotypes between healthy human individuals. Clones were sequenced by immunoSEQ multiplex PCR, and TCRdb holds only the in-frame ones, with some missing. The sample yields over 400,000 clones, around 80% seen once. The sequencing input was PBMCs. The receptors shown here come from a woman aged 40-49 years in good health. Some clones in this sample may be carry-over from other donors' samples.

The sample holds one count of this clone. The gene calls are TRBV28 and TRBJ1-5; unclear D gene. Germline V gives CDR1 MDHEN, CDR2 SYDVKM. CDR3 length: 12 residues. Trimming removed 7 bases at V and 2 bases at J, with 6 bases between. CDR3 nucleotides: TGTGCCAGCATCGGTGGCAATCAGCCCCAGCATTTT. This encodes CASIGGNQPQHF.

This clone showed up just a few times. The chain uses TRBV5-1 and TRBJ1-4, with 8 bases aligning to TRBD1. Trimming removed 4 bases from V and 2 bases from J; junction bases left unmatched: 7. Germline CDR1 reads SGHRS; CDR2 reads YFSETQ. CDR3 length: 16 amino acids. The CDR3 coding sequence is TGCGCCAGCAGCCTAGGACAGGGAGGGACTAATGAAAAACTGTTTTTT. Translated: CASSLGQGGTNEKLFF.

In the case of this clone: At one end the junction does not follow the germline gene, possibly because of a read error. The chain links TRBV7-9 to TRBJ2-2, with TRBD1 as a possible D gene (6 bases). Germline CDR1 reads SEHNR; CDR2 reads FQNEAQ (reference sequence). The CDR3 length is 15 residues. The DNA of the CDR3 is TGTGCCAGCAGCCCGGGACCCCGGGACACCGGGGAGCTGTTCTTT. This translates into CASSPGPRDTGELFF.

The chain recombines TRBV6-1 with TRBJ1-1, with D perhaps TRBD1 (5 bases). CDR3 length equals 16 residues. Trimming removed 3 bases from V and 1 base from J, with 15 bases in between. CDR1 and CDR2 (germline): MNHNS, SASEGT. The CDR3 spells CASSDRGDSWNTEAFF. CDR3 sequence (DNA): TGTGCCAGCAGTGATCGGGGCGACAGTTGGAACACTGAAGCTTTCTTT.

This clone showed up just once. The rearrangement links TRBV5-1 to TRBJ1-1, with D uncertain. Trimming shortened V by 2 bases and J by 5 bases, and 10 bases separated the two germline ends. Germline V lookup: CDR1 SGHRS, CDR2 YFSETQ. The CDR3 contains 13 residues. The DNA for the CDR3 is TGCGCCAGCAGCTTCTCCAGTACGACTGAAGCTTTCTTT. It yields the protein CASSFSSTTEAFF.

This chain joins TRBV9 and TRBJ1-4, with a weak D call TRBD1 (6 bases). The CDR3 has 14 residues. Germline-derived CDR1 and CDR2 are SGDLS and YYNGEE. V was clipped by 2 bases and J by 7 bases, with 12 bases between them. CDR3 amino acids: CASSVTGLGEKLFF. The CDR3 DNA is TGTGCCAGCAGCGTTACAGGGCTTGGTGAAAAACTGTTTTTT.

V gene TRBV7-3 combines with J gene TRBJ2-5; D is unclear. CDR3 length: 13 residues. Germline loops: CDR1 SGHTA, CDR2 FQGTGA. V was trimmed by 5 bases and J by 5 bases, leaving 12 bases between them. The CDR3 sequence: CASSINTGETQYF. The DNA for the CDR3 is TGTGCCAGCAGCATTAACACCGGGGAGACCCAGTACTTC. Using reference TRBV7-3 and TRBJ2-5 for the parts outside the CDR3, the full variable domain is GAGVSQTPSNKVTEKGKYVELRCDPISGHTALYWYRQSLGQGPEFLIYFQGTGAADDSGLPNDRFFAVRPEGSVSTLKIQRTERGDSAVYLCASSINTGETQYFGPGTRLLVL.

The CDR3 DNA sequence: TGTGCCAGCAGTTCTCTTTTTCAGCCCCAGCATTTT. It encodes CASSSLFQPQHF. The rearrangement uses TRBV6-1 and TRBJ1-5, with D uncertain. The CDR3 is 12 residues long. The germline V and J ends were trimmed by 5 bases and 6 bases, with 8 bases remaining between them. Germline assignment: CDR1 MNHNS and CDR2 SASEGT.

V is TRBV28 and J is TRBJ2-1; a possible D gene is TRBD2 (6 bases). Per germline, CDR1 MDHEN and CDR2 SYDVKM. Trimming cost V 1 base and J 4 bases, with 17 bases left between them. CDR3 length: 17 residues. This CDR3 is CASSLSSGVANYNEQFF. Here the CDR3 DNA reads TGTGCCAGCAGTTTATCGTCGGGGGTTGCCAATTACAATGAGCAGTTCTTC.

The count of this clone is one. V gene TRBV27 combines with J gene TRBJ2-3; TRBD2 agrees at 9 bases. The CDR3 extends over 13 amino acids. Germline CDR1 MNHEY, CDR2 SMNVEV (reference sequence). With V trimmed by 8 bases and J by 6 bases, 6 bases remained unmatched. In DNA form, the CDR3 reads TGTGCCAGCTGGGGACTAGCATGGGATACGCAGTATTTT. It yields the protein CASWGLAWDTQYF.

The chain employs TRBV4-3 and TRBJ2-7; TRBD2 matches at 11 bases. The CDR3 totals 16 residues. Losses at the gene ends were 1 base for V and 4 bases for J; bases not matched to a gene: 6. Germline values: CDR1 LGHNA, CDR2 YSLEER. CDR3 DNA: TGCGCCAGCAGCCAAGCGACTAGCGGGATATGGTACGAGCAGTACTTC. Amino acid sequence: CASSQATSGIWYEQYF.

This chain links TRBV4-2 with TRBJ2-7, with 12 bases fitting TRBD2. Germline assignment: CDR1 LGHNA and CDR2 YNFKEQ. V dropped 1 base and J dropped 7; count of bases not matched to a gene: 8. There are 16 residues in the CDR3. CDR3: CASSQARTSGAGEQYF. The CDR3 coding sequence is TGTGCCAGCAGCCAAGCCCGGACTAGCGGGGCGGGAGAGCAGTACTTC.

This CDR3 is CASCTQGFPTEAFF. In nucleotides, the CDR3 is TGTGCCAGTTGTACGCAGGGTTTTCCCACTGAAGCTTTCTTT. The gene calls are TRBV19 and TRBJ1-1; D perhaps matches TRBD1 (5 bases). The CDR3 runs to 14 residues. Trimming shortened V by 8 bases and J by 4 bases, and 17 bases separated the two germline ends. In germline, CDR1 is LNHDA, CDR2 SQIVND (reference sequence).

The CDR3 region is CASSVSQHYGYTF. CDR3 DNA sequence: TGTGCCAGCAGCGTTAGCCAGCACTATGGCTACACCTTC. The V and J genes are TRBV7-2 and TRBJ1-2, with D hard to call. With 5 bases removed from V and 3 bases from J, the gap between germline ends came to 10 bases. Per germline, CDR1 SGHTA and CDR2 FQGNSA. This CDR3 is 13 amino acids long.

V is TRBV5-1 and J is TRBJ2-1, with 9 bases aligning to TRBD1. J lost 7 bases, V lost 4 bases, and 9 bases had no gene match. The CDR3 covers 15 residues. Germline V gene sequence: CDR1 SGHRS, CDR2 YFSETQ. The CDR3 nucleotides are TGCGCCAGCAGCACCGGGGACAGGGATTGGAATGAGCAGTTCTTC. Protein sequence: CASSTGDRDWNEQFF.

This chain links TRBV7-2 with TRBJ2-7; D could derive from TRBD1 or TRBD2 (5 bases each). V lost 5 bases to trimming and J lost 2 bases, with 16 bases between them. Germline values: CDR1 SGHTA, CDR2 FQGNSA. The CDR3 spans 15 residues. The chain's CDR3 is CASSRMGDATYEQYF. The CDR3 coding sequence is TGTGCCAGCAGCCGAATGGGGGACGCTACCTACGAGCAGTACTTC. The full variable domain, its missing parts supplied by reference TRBV7-2 and TRBJ2-7, is GAGVSQSPSNKVTEKGKDVELRCDPISGHTALYWYRQSLGQGLEFLIYFQGNSAPDKSGLPSDRFSAERTGGSVSTLTIQRTQQEDSAVYLCASSRMGDATYEQYFGPGTRLTVT.

This clone was recorded a few times. This chain links TRBV16 with TRBJ1-2; D may be TRBD1 (6 bases). The germline CDR1 and CDR2 sequences are KGHSY and FQNENV. The CDR3 has 12 amino acids. Deletions cut 4 bases from V and 8 bases from J, with 11 bases between. This CDR3 reads CASSLRGFGYTF. CDR3 nucleotide sequence: TGTGCCAGCAGCCTCAGGGGTTTCGGCTACACCTTC.

This chain links TRBV18 with TRBJ2-1; no firm D call. This CDR3 contains 13 residues. Between the trimmed V and J ends, which lost 3 bases and 5 bases, there was a span of 8 bases. The germline CDR1 and CDR2 sequences are KGHSH and LQKENI. The CDR3 coding sequence is TGTGCCAGCTCACCCAACTGGAACAATGAGCAGTTCTTC. The encoded protein is CASSPNWNNEQFF.

The chain has TRBV30 and TRBJ2-7; perhaps TRBD1 as D (5 bases). Trimming took off 7 bases at V and 4 bases at J, with 20 bases between the two ends. The CDR3 spans 14 residues. The germline V gene has CDR1 GTSNPN and CDR2 SVGIG (reference sequence). The CDR3 DNA reads as TGTGCCTCTCGACAGTCCCATTTGAGTTACGAGCAGTACTTC. It codes for CASRQSHLSYEQYF.

The J gene is TRBJ2-2, the V gene TRBV7-9; 7 bases map to TRBD2. CDR3 length: 17 amino acids. Germline-derived CDR1 and CDR2 are SEHNR and FQNEAQ (reference sequence). Losses at the gene ends were 0 bases for V and 1 base for J; bases not matched to a gene: 5. CDR3 loop: CASSLAQSGGNTGELFF. As DNA, the CDR3 is TGTGCCAGCAGCTTAGCGCAATCGGGAGGGAACACCGGGGAGCTGTTTTTT. The whole variable domain, remainder taken from reference TRBV7-9 and TRBJ2-2, is DTGVSQNPRHKITKRGQNVTFRCDPISEHNRLYWYRQTLGQGPEFLTYFQNEAQLEKSRLLSDRFSAERPKGSFSTLEIQRTEQGDSAMYLCASSLAQSGGNTGELFFGEGSRLTVL.

The chain recombines TRBV7-8 with TRBJ2-1, with 13 bases matching TRBD2. Germline values: CDR1 SGHVS, CDR2 FQNEAQ. The CDR3 is made up of 17 amino acids. Trimming at V came to 0 bases and at J to 4 bases, leaving 3 bases not matched to a gene. The CDR3 nucleotides are TGTGCCAGCAGCTTAGCGGTGGGACTAGCGGGATACAATGAGCAGTTCTTC. It specifies CASSLAVGLAGYNEQFF.

This chain joins TRBV10-3 and TRBJ1-6; maybe TRBD1 (6 bases). V was shortened by 2 bases and J by 7 bases, with 12 bases between the two germline ends. The length of the CDR3 is 15 residues. Germline V gives CDR1 ENHRY, CDR2 SYGVKD. The CDR3 here is CAISEGGPQNSPLHF. The DNA of the CDR3 is TGTGCCATCAGTGAGGGGGGGCCGCAGAATTCACCCCTCCACTTT.